The 21 T cell receptor beta chains presented below share a single source sample, sequenced in a study of CD8+CD57+ T cells in acquired aplastic anemia. Individuals selected for sequencing had exhibited CD8+CD57+ cell expansion on flow cytometry. Genomic DNA provided the template from which TCR beta VDJ and CDR3 profiles were obtained. TCRdb re-called the reads through MiXCR, storing one row per CDR3 protein. The table records under 250,000 distinct CDR3 sequences, approximately 45% of them present only once. Sequencing input: sorted CD4+, CD8+, or CD8+CD57+ T cells (not recorded which) from PBMCs. The receptors here all came from a human donor with aplastic anemia.

This clonotype occurred a few times. The gene calls are TRBV20-1 and TRBJ1-2; a weak D match, TRBD1 (6 bases). The V end lost 2 bases, the J end lost 4 bases, and 17 bases lay between the germline ends. The CDR3 is made up of 15 amino acids. Germline-derived CDR1 and CDR2 are DFQATT and SNEGSKA (reference sequence). CDR3 bases: TGCAGTGCTAGATTGGAGGGGGTTTTGGGCTATGGCTACACCTTC. This gives the protein CSARLEGVLGYGYTF.

This clonotype showed up just once. The chain carries TRBV6-4 and TRBJ2-2; 7 positions agree with TRBD1. This CDR3 is 14 amino acids long. V lost 8 bases to trimming and J lost 4 bases; unmatched junction nucleotides: 7. Per the germline V gene, CDR1 is MRHNA and CDR2 is SNTAGT. The CDR3 region has the DNA TGTGCCAGCGGTGTAAACAGGGGCACCGGGGAGCTGTTTTTT. Translating gives CASGVNRGTGELFF.

This chain links TRBV2 with TRBJ2-4; TRBD1 agrees at 9 bases. Germline CDR1 and CDR2: SNHLY and FYNNEI. CDR3 length: 17 amino acids. V lost 10 bases to trimming and J lost 0 bases; unmatched junction nucleotides: 13. Here the CDR3 DNA reads TGTGCCACCTCCGGGACAGGGAGGGCTTTAGCCAAAAACATTCAGTACTTC. This encodes CATSGTGRALAKNIQYF.

There are many counts of this clonotype. The CDR3 coding sequence is TGTGCCAGCAGCTTATCGACAGCGTCCTACGAGCAGTACTTC. Its protein product is CASSLSTASYEQYF. This chain uses TRBV7-2 with TRBJ2-7, with TRBD1 as a possible D gene (5 bases). The germline V gene has CDR1 SGHTA and CDR2 FQGNSA. The CDR3 runs 14 residues. V lost 2 bases, J lost 1 base, and 9 bases lay in between.

This clonotype was found a few times. V is TRBV7-2 and J is TRBJ1-1; the D gene is possibly TRBD1 (5 bases). Germline V lookup: CDR1 SGHTA, CDR2 FQGNSA. CDR3 length: 14 residues. Trimming shortened V by 3 bases and J by 1 base, and 9 bases separated the two germline ends. The CDR3: CASSFRDSNTEAFF. DNA for the CDR3: TGTGCCAGCAGCTTCCGGGACTCGAACACTGAAGCTTTCTTT.

Notes on this clonotype: Since a much larger clone is just one base distant, this may be a read error. The chain joins TRBV9 to TRBJ2-1, with a weak D call TRBD2 (6 bases). CDR1 SGDLS and CDR2 YYNGEE come from the germline V gene. The CDR3 is 15 residues long. As DNA, the CDR3 is TGTGCCAGCAGCGTAGCCGGGAGCTCCTACAATAAGCAGTTCTTC. Translated, it gives CASSVAGSSYNKQFF.

This chain connects TRBV27 to TRBJ1-2; the D gene is possibly TRBD1 (5 bases). With 10 bases removed from V and 8 bases from J, the gap between germline ends came to 14 bases. CDR1 MNHEY and CDR2 SMNVEV come from the germline V gene (reference sequence). CDR3 length equals 11 residues. The CDR3 reads CATKRGGGYTF. In DNA, the CDR3 is TGTGCCACCAAGAGGGGAGGCGGCTACACCTTC.

With respect to this clonotype: The junction departs from the called germline gene at one end, perhaps through a read error. The V gene is TRBV10-2, the J gene TRBJ2-7; no reliable D call. This CDR3 comprises 11 residues. The V gene's germline CDR1 is WSHSY and CDR2 SAAADI. The CDR3 region has the DNA TGTGCCAGCAGCCAACTCAACGAGCAGTACTTC. Protein: CASSQLNEQYF.

This clonotype was found once. The chain has TRBV20-1 and TRBJ1-2; the D gene is possibly TRBD1 (6 bases). This CDR3 has 14 amino acids. Trimming left V 6 bases short and J 2 bases short, with 16 bases between. The germline CDR1 and CDR2 sequences are DFQATT and SNEGSKA (reference sequence). The CDR3 DNA follows: TGCAGTGCGTCCGGGACACCGATAAACTATGGCTACACCTTC. Residues: CSASGTPINYGYTF.

CDR3 coding DNA: TGTGCCAGCAGTGCGGGACAGCCGTATGGCTACACCTTC. It yields the protein CASSAGQPYGYTF. The chain uses TRBV25-1 and TRBJ1-2; 7 bases align to TRBD1. The CDR3 length is 13 residues. Trimming removed 4 bases from V and 5 bases from J; junction bases left unmatched: 4. Germline V CDR1 and CDR2: MGHDK, SYGVNS.

The V call is TRBV15, the J call TRBJ2-5; TRBD2 is a possible D gene (6 bases). Germline loops: CDR1 LNHNV, CDR2 YYDKDF (reference sequence). V was shortened by 1 base and J by 9 bases, with 18 bases between the two germline ends. The CDR3 is made up of 15 amino acids. CDR3 sequence (DNA): TGTGCCACCAGCAGAGCGGCGTTGGGTCGGGGGTCCCAGTACTTC. It specifies CATSRAALGRGSQYF.

This clonotype was recorded many times. The chain has TRBV7-9 and TRBJ2-7; D remains ambiguous. The germline gives CDR1 SEHNR, CDR2 FQNEAQ (reference sequence). V lost 10 bases, J lost 4 bases, and 23 bases lay in between. The CDR3 has 15 residues. CDR3 loop: CATDEAIAPAYEQYF. The DNA of the CDR3 is TGTGCCACGGACGAGGCAATTGCCCCTGCTTACGAGCAGTACTTC.

The chain is built from TRBV7-9 and TRBJ2-3, with a tentative D call TRBD2 (5 bases). The CDR3 length is 15 residues. Germline V gene sequence: CDR1 SEHNR, CDR2 FQNEAQ (reference sequence). Between the trimmed V and J ends, which lost 5 bases and 2 bases, there was a span of 14 bases. CDR3: CASSEEDSNTDTQYF. The DNA for the CDR3 is TGTGCCAGCAGCGAAGAGGACTCGAACACAGATACGCAGTATTTT. Filled out from reference TRBV7-9 and TRBJ2-3, the complete variable domain reads DTGVSQNPRHKITKRGQNVTFRCDPISEHNRLYWYRQTLGQGPEFLTYFQNEAQLEKSRLLSDRFSAERPKGSFSTLEIQRTEQGDSAMYLCASSEEDSNTDTQYFGPGTRLTVL.

The chain uses TRBV25-1 and TRBJ1-1; 7 nucleotides line up with TRBD1. The CDR3 has 15 residues. Per the germline V gene, CDR1 is MGHDK and CDR2 is SYGVNS. V was pared by 10 bases and J by 3 bases, with 14 bases of the junction left unmatched. CDR3 coding DNA: TGTGCCACCCGGCCCAGGGGGTTGCAAGACACTGAAGCTTTCTTT. Translated: CATRPRGLQDTEAFF.

This clonotype was found many times. The rearrangement uses TRBV12-3 or TRBV12-4 and TRBJ1-1, with a tentative D call TRBD1 (6 bases). This CDR3 contains 14 residues. V gave up 6 bases and J gave up 5 bases, with 16 bases separating them. CDR3 loop: CASSYRQGMTEAFF. In DNA, the CDR3 is TGTGCCAGCAGCTATCGGCAGGGGATGACTGAAGCTTTCTTT.

This rearrangement joins TRBV24-1 to TRBJ2-7; TRBD2 might be the D (7 bases). CDR3 size: 14 residues. Germline CDR1 KGHDR, CDR2 SFDVKD. CDR3 DNA: TGTGCCAGCAGTCCTCTCGGGGGGCCCTACGAGCAGTACGTC. Residues: CASSPLGGPYEQYV.

Note on this clonotype: This may arise from a read error, as a much more abundant clone is one base away. The rearrangement joins TRBV7-2 to TRBJ2-2, with TRBD2 matching 12 bases. V lost 6 bases and J lost 3; bases outside the gene matches: 2. Germline CDR1 is SGHTA and CDR2 is FQGNSA. CDR3 length: 15 residues. The CDR3 here is CASSGTSGYTGELFF. As DNA, the CDR3 is TGTGCCAGCAGTGGGACTAGCGGGTACACCGGGGAGCTGTTTTTT.

There are many counts of this clonotype. The genes are TRBV5-1 and TRBJ2-7, with D possibly matching TRBD1 (6 bases). This CDR3 is built from 14 residues. Per germline, CDR1 SGHRS and CDR2 YFSETQ. With 4 bases removed from V and 4 bases from J, the gap between germline ends came to 15 bases. CDR3 coding DNA: TGCGCCAGCAGCAACAGGGTAGGAATGTACGAGCAGTACTTC. This gives the protein CASSNRVGMYEQYF.

Ten or more counts support this clonotype. The V and J genes are TRBV24-1 and TRBJ2-5, with TRBD1 matching 8 bases. The CDR3 runs to 17 residues. Germline CDR1 is KGHDR and CDR2 is SFDVKD. The V segment lost 1 base and the J segment 7 bases; nucleotides outside the gene matches: 13. The CDR3 protein is CATSDFDQGTGRWTQYF. CDR3 DNA sequence: TGTGCCACCAGTGATTTTGACCAGGGGACAGGTCGGTGGACCCAGTACTTC.

This clonotype appeared once. The CDR3 DNA sequence: TGCAGTGCTAGACGGGAGAGGGAGCAGTTCTTC. Translating gives CSARREREQFF. The genes are TRBV20-1 and TRBJ2-1; tentatively, D is TRBD2 (6 bases). Trimming left V 2 bases short and J 10 bases short, with 9 bases between. CDR1 is DFQATT, CDR2 SNEGSKA, per germline (reference sequence). The CDR3 has 11 residues.

V is TRBV15 and J is TRBJ1-6; 9 bases are shared with TRBD1. The length of the CDR3 is 20 residues. Germline loops: CDR1 LNHNV, CDR2 YYDKDF (reference sequence). Unmatched junction bases numbered 13, after V lost 1 base and J lost 3 bases. As DNA, the CDR3 is TGTGCCACCAGCAGAGGAAAACCGGGACAGGGATCGGACTATAATTCACCCCTCCACTTT. This gives the protein CATSRGKPGQGSDYNSPLHF.